One and the same sample provided the 18 T cell receptor beta chains below, sequenced in a study of cytomegalovirus exposure and HLA in healthy donors. It was with 60 Vbeta and 13 Jbeta primers that the PCR ran. The table came from immunoSEQ multiplex PCR; TCRdb's copy has only in-frame clones and leaves some out. This sample has 94,000 or so clones, with around 70% found just once. Specimen: PBMCs. These receptors were taken from a man aged 55 to 70 in good health and CMV-seronegative.

A few counts support this clone. V and J are TRBV6-5 and TRBJ1-1; 7 bases fit TRBD1. CDR3 length: 16 amino acids. The V gene's germline CDR1 is MNHEY and CDR2 SVGAGI. The ends lost 2 bases at V and 5 bases at J; junction bases unmatched: 11. CDR3 sequence: CASSYKRQGRKTEAFF. CDR3 sequence (DNA): TGTGCCAGCAGTTACAAGAGACAGGGAAGAAAAACTGAAGCTTTCTTT.

This clone was picked up one time. This chain's CDR3 is CASTESDSYNQPQHF. In DNA form, the CDR3 reads TGTGCCAGCACCGAATCGGACAGTTACAATCAGCCCCAGCATTTT. This rearrangement joins TRBV6-6 to TRBJ1-5; perhaps TRBD1 as D (6 bases). The CDR3 is 15 residues long. The germline V and J ends were trimmed by 7 bases and 3 bases, with 16 bases remaining between them. The germline CDR1 and CDR2 sequences are MNHNY and SVGAGI (reference sequence).

This clone turned up a few times. The CDR3 region is CASSHPSAPEQYF. As DNA, the CDR3 is TGTGCCAGCAGCCACCCCAGCGCTCCCGAGCAGTACTTC. The J gene is TRBJ2-7, the V gene TRBV7-2; unclear D gene. This CDR3 comprises 13 residues. V was trimmed by 5 bases and J by 6 bases, leaving 14 bases between them. CDR1 SGHTA and CDR2 FQGNSA come from the germline V gene.

The chain uses TRBV6-5 and TRBJ2-3, with TRBD1 matching over 11 bases. This CDR3 has 16 residues. The V segment lost 4 bases and the J segment 4 bases; nucleotides outside the gene matches: 7. Germline loops: CDR1 MNHEY, CDR2 SVGAGI. CDR3 nucleotides: TGTGCCAGCAGTTTTGCCAGGACAGGGGGCGCAGATACGCAGTATTTT. Residues: CASSFARTGGADTQYF.

This rearrangement joins TRBV5-1 to TRBJ2-3, with D uncertain. Germline values: CDR1 SGHRS, CDR2 YFSETQ. This CDR3 is 14 amino acids long. Trimming took 0 bases from V and 2 from J, leaving 7 bases between them. The CDR3 is CASSLGAFTDTQYF. As DNA, the CDR3 is TGCGCCAGCAGCTTGGGGGCTTTCACAGATACGCAGTATTTT.

The chain recombines TRBV6-6 with TRBJ2-1, with 8 bases that match TRBD2. The J segment lost 6 bases and the V segment lost 0 bases, leaving 7 bases of the junction unmatched. This CDR3 spans 16 amino acids. Germline values: CDR1 MNHNY, CDR2 SVGAGI (reference sequence). The CDR3 loop is CASSYSSPSGLNEQFF. CDR3 nucleotide sequence: TGTGCCAGCAGTTACTCGAGTCCTAGCGGGCTCAATGAGCAGTTCTTC.

The V and J genes are TRBV29-1 and TRBJ2-7; a weak D match, TRBD1 (6 bases). Germline-derived CDR1 and CDR2 are SQVTM and ANQGSEA. Trimming cost V 3 bases and J 3 bases, with 12 bases left between them. The CDR3 loop spans 13 amino acids. The CDR3 reads CSVESGHNYEQYF. The CDR3, as DNA: TGCAGCGTTGAGTCGGGACACAACTACGAGCAGTACTTC.

J is TRBJ1-4 and V is TRBV6-5, with a weak D call TRBD1 (6 bases). Trimming removed 5 bases from V and 7 bases from J, with 17 bases in between. The CDR3 covers 15 residues. Germline V gene data show CDR1 as MNHEY and CDR2 as SVGAGI. The CDR3 nucleotides read TGTGCCAGCAGTGTCCGGGGACAATCAGGTGAAAAACTGTTTTTT. Translating it yields CASSVRGQSGEKLFF.

The chain uses TRBV4-2 and TRBJ1-5; the match to TRBD1 covers 7 bases. CDR1 and CDR2 (germline): LGHNA, YNFKEQ. The V segment lost 4 bases and the J segment 4 bases; nucleotides outside the gene matches: 7. CDR3 size: 15 residues. CDR3 in DNA: TGTGCCAGCAGCCCCCAGGGACAGAGTAATCAGCCCCAGCATTTT. Protein sequence: CASSPQGQSNQPQHF.

V usage is TRBV5-1 and J usage is TRBJ2-7, with TRBD2 matching 8 bases. The CDR3 runs to 15 residues. Losses at the gene ends were 4 bases for V and 3 bases for J; bases not matched to a gene: 9. Germline-derived CDR1 and CDR2 are SGHRS and YFSETQ. The CDR3 region has the DNA TGCGCCAGCAGCCTGGTGCTAGCGGGCGTCTACGAGCAGTACTTC. Translated: CASSLVLAGVYEQYF. Filled out from reference TRBV5-1 and TRBJ2-7, the complete variable domain reads KAGVTQTPRYLIKTRGQQVTLSCSPISGHRSVSWYQQTPGQGLQFLFEYFSETQRNKGNFPGRFSGRQFSNSRSEMNVSTLELGDSALYLCASSLVLAGVYEQYFGPGTRLTVT.

The chain combines TRBV6-5 with TRBJ1-2; 8 bases fit TRBD1. The J segment lost 4 bases and the V segment lost 6 bases, leaving 7 bases of the junction unmatched. The germline gives CDR1 MNHEY, CDR2 SVGAGI. The CDR3 has 14 amino acids. The CDR3 spells CASSTDRAPYGYTF. In DNA form, the CDR3 reads TGTGCCAGCAGCACGGACAGGGCACCCTATGGCTACACCTTC.

The CDR3 DNA is TGTGCCAGCAGCGGGACAGGGAGGATAGGCTACGAGCAGTACTTC. Translation: CASSGTGRIGYEQYF. The J gene is TRBJ2-7, the V gene TRBV5-6; TRBD1 agrees at 9 bases. The germline V gene encodes CDR1 SGHDT and CDR2 YYEEEE. The CDR3 is made up of 15 amino acids. V gave up 4 bases and J gave up 3 bases; unmatched junction bases: 8.

The J gene is TRBJ1-5, the V gene TRBV28; a weak D match, TRBD1 (6 bases). Germline V gene lookup returns CDR1 MDHEN and CDR2 SYDVKM. V lost 5 bases and J lost 7, with 21 bases in between. The CDR3 is 16 amino acids. CDR3 loop: CASSLSRQATWQPQHF. The CDR3 bases are TGTGCCAGCAGTCTAAGTCGACAGGCGACTTGGCAGCCCCAGCATTTT.

The DNA for the CDR3 is TGCAGCGTTGAAGATCGGTCCTCGGGCACAGATACGCAGTATTTT. It encodes CSVEDRSSGTDTQYF. The chain combines TRBV29-1 with TRBJ2-3; D gene ambiguous. The germline V and J ends were trimmed by 0 bases and 1 base, with 11 bases remaining between them. The CDR3 covers 15 residues. The V gene's germline CDR1 is SQVTM and CDR2 ANQGSEA.

As concerns this clone: The same CDR3 also results from other DNA sequences found in this sample. This chain joins TRBV28 and TRBJ2-7, with D possibly matching TRBD2 (6 bases). The germline V gene has CDR1 MDHEN and CDR2 SYDVKM. V lost 4 bases and J lost 4, with 8 bases in between. This CDR3 has 12 residues. The CDR3 DNA follows: TGTGCCAGCAGTTCCGGGGGATACGAGCAGTACTTC. This gives the protein CASSSGGYEQYF.

The genes are TRBV19 and TRBJ2-2, with TRBD1 matching over 9 bases. From germline, CDR1 is LNHDA and CDR2 SQIVND (reference sequence). The CDR3 totals 18 residues. With 3 bases clipped from V and 0 bases from J, the junction kept 8 bases outside the gene matches. The CDR3 DNA reads TGTGCCAGTAGTATTCCCGGGACAGGGTTCTCGAACACCGGGGAGCTGTTTTTT. Its translation is CASSIPGTGFSNTGELFF.

The chain employs TRBV7-9 and TRBJ1-6, with TRBD1 matching 9 bases. With 3 bases clipped from V and 7 bases from J, the junction kept 4 bases outside the gene matches. Germline-derived CDR1 and CDR2 are SEHNR and FQNEAQ (reference sequence). This CDR3 comprises 15 residues. CDR3 loop: CASSFSGQGNSPLHF. The CDR3 DNA is TGTGCCAGCAGCTTCTCGGGACAGGGAAATTCACCCCTCCACTTT.

This clone was picked up a small number of times. This chain's CDR3 is CAWSLRRTNEKLFF. CDR3 in DNA: TGTGCCTGGAGTTTGAGGCGGACTAATGAAAAACTGTTTTTT. The chain carries TRBV30 and TRBJ1-4; D gene unclear. The length of the CDR3 is 14 residues. Germline CDR1 GTSNPN, CDR2 SVGIG (reference sequence). V lost 2 bases and J lost 2, with 9 bases in between.